The 9 T cell receptor beta chains listed next were all sequenced from one sample in a study of blood T cells in healthy people across ages. A sample-barcoded 5' primer and a J-beta primer mix were used in a second PCR of about 7 to 12 cycles. A single record per CDR3 protein comes from TCRdb applying MiXCR to the 5' RACE reads. The sample lists 1.5 million to 2 million distinct CDR3 sequences; roughly 43% were seen once. The sample taken for sequencing was blood. The receptors derive from a human donor in good health.

CDR3 region: CASSVPGQRQETQYF. For the CDR3, the DNA is TGTGCCAGCAGTGTCCCAGGACAGCGGCAAGAGACCCAGTACTTC. The gene calls are TRBV6-1 and TRBJ2-5; TRBD1 might be the D (6 bases). The V and J ends lost 4 bases and 2 bases respectively, with 14 bases between them. There are 15 residues in the CDR3. CDR1 and CDR2 (germline): MNHNS, SASEGT.

This clonotype was recorded a few times. The V call is TRBV20-1, the J call TRBJ2-1, with a weak D call TRBD2 (6 bases). Germline lookup yields CDR1 DFQATT and CDR2 SNEGSKA (reference sequence). The V end lost 3 bases, the J end lost 5 bases, and 11 bases lay between the germline ends. The CDR3 runs 13 residues. CDR3 sequence: CSARGGLDNEQFF. For the CDR3, the DNA is TGCAGTGCTAGGGGGGGTTTGGACAATGAGCAGTTCTTC.

Comments on this clonotype: This may arise from a read error, as a much more abundant clone is one base away. This CDR3 fails to terminate in the conserved phenylalanine or tryptophan, so it likely reflects a read error. The chain uses TRBV6-5 and TRBJ2-1, with a tentative D call TRBD1 (5 bases). CDR1 and CDR2 from the germline V gene are MNHEY and SVGAGI. V was clipped by 2 bases and J by 4 bases, with 6 bases between them. The CDR3 covers 13 residues. CDR3 coding DNA: TGTGCCAGCAGTTACGACAGTTACAATGAGCAGTTCTGC. This encodes CASSYDSYNEQFC.

This clonotype was detected ten times or more. This sequence joins TRBV30 and TRBJ2-6; TRBD2 matches at 7 bases. The J segment lost 4 bases and the V segment lost 2 bases, leaving 5 bases of the junction unmatched. Germline loops: CDR1 GTSNPN, CDR2 SVGIG (reference sequence). This CDR3 has 15 amino acids. CDR3 in amino acids: CAWSMGGGGANVLTF. Written as DNA, the CDR3 is TGTGCCTGGAGTATGGGGGGGGGAGGGGCCAACGTCCTGACTTTC.

Comment on this clonotype: This may be a read error, as it is one base from a much larger clone. This chain joins TRBV5-5 and TRBJ2-1; no clear D gene. Germline V lookup: CDR1 SGHKS, CDR2 YYEKEE (reference sequence). The CDR3 runs to 13 residues. The CDR3 DNA is TGTGCCAGCAGCCCCCGGGTCTACAGTGAGCAGTTCTTC. Translated, it gives CASSPRVYSEQFF.

This clonotype was counted only a few times. The junction differs from germline at one of its ends, possibly a read error. The genes are TRBV9 and TRBJ2-5; weak D call: TRBD1 (6 bases). In germline, CDR1 is SGDLS, CDR2 YYNGEE. This CDR3 has 16 amino acids. The DNA for the CDR3 is TGTGCCAGCAGCGTAGGGGAAAACAGGGTGGGAGAGGCCCAGTACTTC. Translating it yields CASSVGENRVGEAQYF.

This chain uses TRBV12-3 or TRBV12-4 with TRBJ1-2; the match to TRBD1 covers 9 bases. V shed 7 bases, J shed 8 bases, and the junction held 8 bases outside the gene matches. The CDR3 contains 13 residues. CDR3 region: CASTMTGGNGYTF. CDR3 in DNA: TGTGCCAGCACCATGACAGGGGGTAACGGCTACACCTTC.

This clonotype appeared a few times. The V call is TRBV5-6, the J call TRBJ2-5; D tentatively reads TRBD1 or TRBD2 (5 bases each). The CDR3 is 16 amino acids. Trimming shortened V by 4 bases and J by 5 bases, and 21 bases separated the two germline ends. Germline CDR1 reads SGHDT; CDR2 reads YYEEEE. In DNA, the CDR3 is TGTGCCAGCAGCCTTCTCGGGACGCCTGGCAGGGAGACCCAGTACTTC. Translation: CASSLLGTPGRETQYF.

The rearrangement joins TRBV7-9 to TRBJ2-4; D remains unclear. This CDR3 region has 16 residues. The germline V gene has CDR1 SEHNR and CDR2 FQNEAQ (reference sequence). The germline V and J ends were trimmed by 1 base and 2 bases, with 12 bases remaining between them. The CDR3: CASSLGADGTKNIQYF. The CDR3 DNA follows: TGTGCCAGCAGCTTAGGGGCAGACGGAACCAAAAACATTCAGTACTTC.